This T cell receptor beta chain emerged from a study of blood T cell repertoires in COVID-19. Profiled with immunoSEQ multiplex PCR; TCRdb holds only in-frame clones, not every one. The table shows around 200,000 clones, with roughly 85% occurring only once. This clonotype originated in a man aged 40-49 years who had recovered from COVID-19. The sequencing sample was made of PBMCs or T cells enriched from blood (not recorded which).

In DNA form, the CDR3 reads TGTGCCAGCACAGGGGGCGCGGGAAAGAACACTGAAGCTTTCTTT. Translation gives CASTGGAGKNTEAFF. This chain links TRBV28 with TRBJ1-1, with 8 positions matching TRBD1. This CDR3 has 15 amino acids. V gave up 7 bases and J gave up 1 base; unmatched junction bases: 8. CDR1 is MDHEN, CDR2 SYDVKM, per germline.